Listed below are T cell receptor beta chains from one sample, sequenced in a study of OX40 agonist ivuxolimab in advanced cancers. Profiling relied on immunoSEQ multiplex PCR, and the TCRdb table lists in-frame clones only, not all of them. Of about 100,000 clones listed, 90% are singletons. Here the sequenced sample was CD4+ or CD8+ T cells sorted from blood, taken in a trial of the OX40 agonist ivuxolimab. The origin of the receptors is an adult with an advanced solid tumor such as melanoma, head and neck, liver or kidney cancer. Each CDR3 is given with its conserved first and last residue. A D gene is named only where the DNA matches it firmly. Size is stated for part of the rows, as once, few or many counts, or as a class when the clone is expanded.

abundance	v_gene	d_gene	j_gene	CDR3nt	CDR3aa
-	TRBV7-2	-	TRBJ2-1	TGTGCCAGCAGCTCCTCTATAGACAATGAGCAGTTCTTC	CASSSSIDNEQFF
-	TRBV6-5	TRBD2	TRBJ2-7	TGTGCCAGCAGTCTAGCGGAGGGGTCCTACGAGCAGTACTTC	CASSLAEGSYEQYF
-	TRBV19	-	TRBJ2-1	TGTGCCAGTAGTATCGGGCCCGGCGGGATGACATTTGAGCAGTTCTTC	CASSIGPGGMTFEQFF
-	TRBV2	-	TRBJ1-6	TGTGCCACCGCGGAGAATAATTCACCCCTCCACTTT	CATAENNSPLHF
-	TRBV6-1	TRBD1	TRBJ1-1	TGTGCCAGCAGTGAAGCACAGGGGAGAGCTTTCTTT	CASSEAQGRAFF
-	TRBV5-5	TRBD2	TRBJ2-4	TGTGCCAGCAGCTTGGCGGCTGTAGCGGGAGCCCAAAACATTCAGTACTTC	CASSLAAVAGAQNIQYF
-	TRBV5-4	-	TRBJ2-5	TGTGCCAGCAGCTTGGATGGGGTCGGGGAGACCCAGTACTTC	CASSLDGVGETQYF
-	TRBV15	-	TRBJ2-5	TGTGCCACCAGCAGAGGAGGTTCTACCCAAGAGACCCAGTACTTC	CATSRGGSTQETQYF
-	TRBV5-6	-	TRBJ1-1	TGTGCCAGCAGCTACTCAGCTGAAGCTTTCTTT	CASSYSAEAFF
-	TRBV10-3	-	TRBJ2-7	TGTGCCATCAGTGAGTCGATAGGGAAGAGCTCCTACGAGCAGTACTTC	CAISESIGKSSYEQYF
-	TRBV5-1	-	TRBJ1-1	TGCGCCAGCAGCTTGGTGTCTGGGCAGTCAGAAGCTTTCTTT	CASSLVSGQSEAFF
-	TRBV11-2	-	TRBJ2-1	TGTGCCAGCAGCCAAAACAATGAGCAGTTCTTC	CASSQNNEQFF
-	TRBV6-1	TRBD1	TRBJ2-5	TGTGCCAGCAGTGAGGGGCCCCCAGGGGGCGGGCAAGAGACCCAGTACTTC	CASSEGPPGGGQETQYF
once	TRBV7-2	-	TRBJ2-1	TGTGCCAGCAGCAGAGACAGCGGTGTGGGGACGGTTGAGCAGTTCTTC	CASSRDSGVGTVEQFF
many	TRBV6-1	TRBD1	TRBJ2-5	TGTGCCAGCAGCGGACAGGGGGGACAAGAGACCCAGTACTTC	CASSGQGGQETQYF
-	TRBV7-9	TRBD2	TRBJ2-1	TGTGCCAGCAGCTTAGTGGGTCTAGCGGGAGGGAGACAGTTCTTC	CASSLVGLAGGRQFF
-	TRBV5-6	TRBD2	TRBJ2-3	TGTGCCAGCAGCTTACTAGCGCTACGCACAGATACGCAGTATTTT	CASSLLALRTDTQYF
-	TRBV5-1	TRBD1	TRBJ2-7	TGCGCCAGCAGCGTAGGACAGGGTGTCTACGAGCAGTACTTC	CASSVGQGVYEQYF
-	TRBV7-3	-	TRBJ2-1	TGTGCCAGCAGCTTAAATACAGGGAGGAACAATGAGCAGTTCTTC	CASSLNTGRNNEQFF
-	TRBV5-1	TRBD2	TRBJ2-7	TGCGCCAGCAGCCCCGGAGGACTAGCGGGAGTCGAGCAGTACTTC	CASSPGGLAGVEQYF
-	TRBV5-4	TRBD2	TRBJ2-3	TGTGCCAGCAGCGGGGGGACTAGTGGAGATACGCAGTATTTT	CASSGGTSGDTQYF
-	TRBV7-2	TRBD2	TRBJ2-5	TGTGCCAGCAGCTTAGTGTTATGGGGGGGAGGAGAGACCCAGTACTTC	CASSLVLWGGGETQYF
-	TRBV4-2	-	TRBJ2-5	TGTGCCAGCAGCCAAGATAAGATTTCCGCGGAGACCCAGTACTTC	CASSQDKISAETQYF
-	TRBV5-4	-	TRBJ2-3	TGTGCCAGCAGCTTGGAAGAGGCAGATACGCAGTATTTT	CASSLEEADTQYF
once	TRBV7-3	TRBD2	TRBJ2-1	TGTGCCAGCAGCGTCACCGGGACTAGCGGGAGGGAAGGAGGCAATGAGCAGTTCTTC	CASSVTGTSGREGGNEQFF
-	TRBV5-4	-	TRBJ2-3	TGTGCCAGCAGCTTGCGGCAGAGCACAGATACGCAGTATTTT	CASSLRQSTDTQYF
-	TRBV7-8	TRBD1	TRBJ2-5	TGTGCCAGCAGCTTAGCGCGTTTTCAGGGGGCCGTAACCCAGTACTTC	CASSLARFQGAVTQYF
-	TRBV10-3	TRBD2	TRBJ2-1	TGTGCCACAACCAAAGACACTAGCGGGGGTAAATACAATGAGCAGTTCTTC	CATTKDTSGGKYNEQFF
once	TRBV7-2	-	TRBJ2-5	TGTGCCAGCAGCTCCTCGTATCAAGAGACCCAGTACTTC	CASSSSYQETQYF
-	TRBV6-5	-	TRBJ2-7	TGTGCCAGCAGTTTCCGGGGGCCCTACGAGCAGTACTTC	CASSFRGPYEQYF
-	TRBV5-8	-	TRBJ1-4	TGTGCCAGCAGCTCACCGGGAGGGTCAGCTAATGAAAAACTGTTTTTT	CASSSPGGSANEKLFF
once	TRBV6-5	TRBD2	TRBJ2-7	TGTGCCAGCAGGCGGACTAGCGGGTCCTACGAGCAGTACTTC	CASRRTSGSYEQYF
-	TRBV7-9	-	TRBJ1-2	TGTGCCAGCAGCTCCCTGGGGGGCTACACCTTC	CASSSLGGYTF
-	TRBV4-3	-	TRBJ2-3	TGCGCCAGCAGCCTCCAACAGTTCCCCGGCACAGATACGCAGTATTTT	CASSLQQFPGTDTQYF
-	TRBV7-2	-	TRBJ2-1	TGTGCCAGCAGCCAAACCCGACTAAGCTACAATGAGCAGTTCTTC	CASSQTRLSYNEQFF
-	TRBV5-1	TRBD2	TRBJ2-2	TGCGCCAGCAGCTTTCTACTAGCGGGAGGTACCGGGGAGCTGTTTTTT	CASSFLLAGGTGELFF
few	TRBV2	TRBD1	TRBJ1-3	TGTGCCAGCAGTAGGGACAGAACTAGTCCTGGAAACACCATATATTTT	CASSRDRTSPGNTIYF